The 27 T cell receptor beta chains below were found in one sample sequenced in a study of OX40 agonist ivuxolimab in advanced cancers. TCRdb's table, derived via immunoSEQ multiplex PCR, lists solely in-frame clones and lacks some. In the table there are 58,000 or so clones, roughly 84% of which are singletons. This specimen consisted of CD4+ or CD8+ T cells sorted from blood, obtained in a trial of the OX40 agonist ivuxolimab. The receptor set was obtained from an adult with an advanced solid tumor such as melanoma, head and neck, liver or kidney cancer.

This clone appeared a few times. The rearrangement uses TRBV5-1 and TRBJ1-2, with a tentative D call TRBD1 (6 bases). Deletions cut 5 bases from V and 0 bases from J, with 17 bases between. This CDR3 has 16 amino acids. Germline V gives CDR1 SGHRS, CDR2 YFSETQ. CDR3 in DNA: TGCGCCAGCAGAGGAACAGGGCAAAATGCTAACTATGGCTACACCTTC. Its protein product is CASRGTGQNANYGYTF.

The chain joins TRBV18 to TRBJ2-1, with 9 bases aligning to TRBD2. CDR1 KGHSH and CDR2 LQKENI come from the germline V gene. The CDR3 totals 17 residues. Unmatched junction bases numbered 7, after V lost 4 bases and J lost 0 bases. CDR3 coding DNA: TGTGCCAGCTCACGAGAGATTAGCGGGAGCTCCTACAATGAGCAGTTCTTC. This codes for CASSREISGSSYNEQFF.

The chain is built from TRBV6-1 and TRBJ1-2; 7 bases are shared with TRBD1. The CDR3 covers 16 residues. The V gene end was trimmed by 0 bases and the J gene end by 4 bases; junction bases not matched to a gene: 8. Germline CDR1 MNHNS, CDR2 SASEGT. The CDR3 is CASSEAGRQGGYGYTF. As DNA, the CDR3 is TGTGCCAGCAGTGAAGCGGGTCGACAGGGTGGCTATGGCTACACCTTC.

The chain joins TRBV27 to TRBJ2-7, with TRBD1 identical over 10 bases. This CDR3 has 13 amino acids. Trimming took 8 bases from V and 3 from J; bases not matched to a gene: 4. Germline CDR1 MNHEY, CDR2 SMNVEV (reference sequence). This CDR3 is CASWRTGGYEQYF. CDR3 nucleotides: TGTGCCAGCTGGAGGACAGGGGGCTACGAGCAGTACTTC.

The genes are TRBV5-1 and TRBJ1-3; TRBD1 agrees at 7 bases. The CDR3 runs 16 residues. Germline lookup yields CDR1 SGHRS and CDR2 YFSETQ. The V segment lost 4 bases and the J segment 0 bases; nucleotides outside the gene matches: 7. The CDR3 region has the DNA TGCGCCAGCAGCGCCACAGGGGAGCCCTCTGGAAACACCATATATTTT. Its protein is CASSATGEPSGNTIYF.

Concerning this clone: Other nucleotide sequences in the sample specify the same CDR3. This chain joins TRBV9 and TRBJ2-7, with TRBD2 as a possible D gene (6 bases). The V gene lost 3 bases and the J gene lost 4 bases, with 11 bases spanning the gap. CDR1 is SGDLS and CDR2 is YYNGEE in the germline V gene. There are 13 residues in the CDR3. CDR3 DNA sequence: TGTGCCAGCAGCGGTGGGGGGTTGTACGAGCAGTACTTC. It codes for CASSGGGLYEQYF.

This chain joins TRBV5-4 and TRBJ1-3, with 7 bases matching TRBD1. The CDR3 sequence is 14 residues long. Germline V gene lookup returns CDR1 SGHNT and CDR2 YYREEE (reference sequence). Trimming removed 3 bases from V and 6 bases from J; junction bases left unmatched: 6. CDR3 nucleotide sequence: TGTGCCAGCAGCTCCATGGGACAGTCAAACACCATATATTTT. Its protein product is CASSSMGQSNTIYF.

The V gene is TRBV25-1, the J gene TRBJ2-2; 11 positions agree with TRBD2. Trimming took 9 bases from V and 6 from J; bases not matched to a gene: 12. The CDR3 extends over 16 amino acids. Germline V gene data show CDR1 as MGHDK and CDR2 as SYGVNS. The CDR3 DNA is TGTGCCAGTCTTAGCGGGAGGGCCTTCGGGGCCGGGGAGCTGTTTTTT. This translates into CASLSGRAFGAGELFF.

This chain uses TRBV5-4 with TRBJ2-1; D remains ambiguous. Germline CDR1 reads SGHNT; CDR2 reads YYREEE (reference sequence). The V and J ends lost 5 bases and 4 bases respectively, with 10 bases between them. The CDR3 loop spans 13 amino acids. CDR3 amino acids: CASRASGYNEQFF. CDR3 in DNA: TGTGCCAGCAGGGCAAGTGGGTACAATGAGCAGTTCTTC.

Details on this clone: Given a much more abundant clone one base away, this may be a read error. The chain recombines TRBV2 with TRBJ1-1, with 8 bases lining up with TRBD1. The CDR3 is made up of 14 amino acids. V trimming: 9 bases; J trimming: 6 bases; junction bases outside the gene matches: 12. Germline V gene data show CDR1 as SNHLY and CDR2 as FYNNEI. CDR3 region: CASGRDRIGAEAFF. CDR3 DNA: TGTGCCAGTGGGAGGGACAGGATTGGCGCTGAAGCTTTCTTT.

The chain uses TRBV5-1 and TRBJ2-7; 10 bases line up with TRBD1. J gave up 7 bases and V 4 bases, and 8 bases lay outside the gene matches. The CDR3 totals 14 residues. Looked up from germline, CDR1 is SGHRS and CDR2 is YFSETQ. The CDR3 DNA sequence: TGCGCCAGCAGCCGGGACAGGGGCCCTTTGGAGCAGTACTTC. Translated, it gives CASSRDRGPLEQYF.

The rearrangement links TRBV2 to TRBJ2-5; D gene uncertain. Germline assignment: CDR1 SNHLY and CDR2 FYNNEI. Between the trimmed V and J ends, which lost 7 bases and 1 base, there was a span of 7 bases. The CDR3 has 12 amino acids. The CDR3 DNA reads TGTGCCAGCACCGTAGTCCAAGAGACCCAGTACTTC. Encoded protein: CASTVVQETQYF.

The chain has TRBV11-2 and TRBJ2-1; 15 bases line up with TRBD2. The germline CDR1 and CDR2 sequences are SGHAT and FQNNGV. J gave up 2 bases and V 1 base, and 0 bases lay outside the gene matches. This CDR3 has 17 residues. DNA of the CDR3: TGTGCCAGCAGCTTAGGGACTAGCGGGGGGGCCTACAATGAGCAGTTCTTC. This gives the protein CASSLGTSGGAYNEQFF.

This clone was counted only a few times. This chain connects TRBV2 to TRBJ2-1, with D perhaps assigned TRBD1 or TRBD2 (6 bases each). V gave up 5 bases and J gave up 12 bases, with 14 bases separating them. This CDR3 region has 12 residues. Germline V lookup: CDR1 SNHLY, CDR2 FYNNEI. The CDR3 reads CASSLGGRGQFF. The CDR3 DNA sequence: TGTGCCAGCAGTCTTGGGGGGCGCGGGCAGTTCTTC.

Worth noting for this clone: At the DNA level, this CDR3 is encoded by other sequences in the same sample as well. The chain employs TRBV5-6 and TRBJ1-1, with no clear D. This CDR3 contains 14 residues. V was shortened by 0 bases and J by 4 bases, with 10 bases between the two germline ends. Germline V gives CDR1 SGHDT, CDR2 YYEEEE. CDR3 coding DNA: TGTGCCAGCAGCTTGGTACCGACGGGCACTGAAGCTTTCTTT. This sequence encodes CASSLVPTGTEAFF.

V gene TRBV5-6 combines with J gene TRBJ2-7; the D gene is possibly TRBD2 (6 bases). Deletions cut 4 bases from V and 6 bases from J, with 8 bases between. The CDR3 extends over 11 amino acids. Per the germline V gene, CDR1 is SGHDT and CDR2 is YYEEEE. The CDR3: CASSRGTEQYF. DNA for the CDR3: TGTGCCAGCAGCCGGGGGACCGAGCAGTACTTC.

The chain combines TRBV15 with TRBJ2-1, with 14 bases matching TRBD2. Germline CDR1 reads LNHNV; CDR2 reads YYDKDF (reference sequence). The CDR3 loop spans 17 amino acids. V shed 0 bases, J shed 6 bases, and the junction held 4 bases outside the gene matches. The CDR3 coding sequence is TGTGCCACCAGCAGAGAGGGGGGGACTAGCGGGAGCAATGAGCAGTTCTTC. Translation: CATSREGGTSGSNEQFF.

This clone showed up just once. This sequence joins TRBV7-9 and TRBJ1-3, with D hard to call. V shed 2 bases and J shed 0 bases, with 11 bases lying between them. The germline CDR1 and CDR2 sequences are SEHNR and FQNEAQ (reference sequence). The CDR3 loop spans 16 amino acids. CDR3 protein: CASSLRGQNSGNTIYF. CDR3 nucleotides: TGTGCCAGCAGCTTACGGGGTCAGAACTCTGGAAACACCATATATTTT.

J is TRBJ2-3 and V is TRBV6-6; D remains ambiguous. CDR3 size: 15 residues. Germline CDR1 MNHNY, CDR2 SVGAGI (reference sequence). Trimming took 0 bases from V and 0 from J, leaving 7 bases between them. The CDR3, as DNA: TGTGCCAGCAGTTACTCGCGCGGTAGCACAGATACGCAGTATTTT. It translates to CASSYSRGSTDTQYF.

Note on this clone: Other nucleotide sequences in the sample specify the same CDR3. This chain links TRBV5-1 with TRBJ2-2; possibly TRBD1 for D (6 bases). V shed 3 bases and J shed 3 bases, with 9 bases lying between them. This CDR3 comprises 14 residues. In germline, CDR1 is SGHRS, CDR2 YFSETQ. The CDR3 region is CASSSTGYTGELFF. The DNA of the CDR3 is TGCGCCAGCAGCTCTACAGGGTACACCGGGGAGCTGTTTTTT.

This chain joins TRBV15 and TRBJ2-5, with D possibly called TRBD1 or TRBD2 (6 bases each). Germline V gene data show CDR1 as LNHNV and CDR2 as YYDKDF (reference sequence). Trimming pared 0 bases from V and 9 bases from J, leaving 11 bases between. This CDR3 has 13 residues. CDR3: CATSRESRGAQYF. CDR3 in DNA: TGTGCCACCAGCAGAGAATCTAGGGGGGCCCAGTACTTC. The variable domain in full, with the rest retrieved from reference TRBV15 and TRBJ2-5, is DAMVIQNPRYQVTQFGKPVTLSCSQTLNHNVMYWYQQKSSQAPKLLFHYYDKDFNNEADTPDNFQSRRPNTSFCFLDIRSPGLGDTAMYLCATSRESRGAQYFGPGTRLLVL.

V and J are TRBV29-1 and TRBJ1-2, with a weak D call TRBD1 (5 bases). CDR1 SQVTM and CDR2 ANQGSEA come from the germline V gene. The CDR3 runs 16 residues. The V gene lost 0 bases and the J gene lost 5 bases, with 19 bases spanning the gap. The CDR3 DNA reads TGCAGCGTTGAAGATCAGATGGGGGAGATTCCATATGGCTACACCTTC. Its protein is CSVEDQMGEIPYGYTF.

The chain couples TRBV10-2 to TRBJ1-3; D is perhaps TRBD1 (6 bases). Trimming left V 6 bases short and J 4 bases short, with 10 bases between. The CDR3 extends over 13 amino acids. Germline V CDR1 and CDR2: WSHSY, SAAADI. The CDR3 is CASSTGSGNTIYF. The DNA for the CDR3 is TGCGCCAGCAGCACAGGGTCCGGAAACACCATATATTTT.

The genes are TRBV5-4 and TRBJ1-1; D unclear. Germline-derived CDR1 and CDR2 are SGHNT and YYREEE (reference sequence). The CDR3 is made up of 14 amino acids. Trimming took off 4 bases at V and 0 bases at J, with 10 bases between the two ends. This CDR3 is CASSGPSVNTEAFF. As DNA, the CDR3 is TGTGCCAGCAGCGGGCCGTCAGTGAACACTGAAGCTTTCTTT.

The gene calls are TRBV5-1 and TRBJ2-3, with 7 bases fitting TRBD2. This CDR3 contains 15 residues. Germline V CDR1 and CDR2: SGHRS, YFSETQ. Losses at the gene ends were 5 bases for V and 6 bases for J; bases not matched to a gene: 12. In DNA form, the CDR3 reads TGCGCCAGCAGAGGACATGCAGCGGGGTGGGATACGCAGTATTTT. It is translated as CASRGHAAGWDTQYF.

This CDR3 reads CASSTGTGWNNEQFF. The CDR3 nucleotides read TGTGCCAGCAGTACCGGGACAGGGTGGAACAATGAGCAGTTCTTC. The J gene is TRBJ2-1, the V gene TRBV2; 9 nucleotides match TRBD1. The ends lost 5 bases at V and 5 bases at J; junction bases unmatched: 7. This CDR3 comprises 15 residues. CDR1 is SNHLY, CDR2 FYNNEI, per germline.

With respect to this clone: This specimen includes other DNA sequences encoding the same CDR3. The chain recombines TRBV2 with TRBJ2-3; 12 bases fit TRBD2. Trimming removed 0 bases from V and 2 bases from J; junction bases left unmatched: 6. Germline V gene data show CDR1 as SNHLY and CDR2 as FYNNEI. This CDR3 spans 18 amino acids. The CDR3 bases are TGTGCCAGCAGTGAAGCGAGGAGACTAGCGGGAGACACAGATACGCAGTATTTT. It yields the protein CASSEARRLAGDTDTQYF.